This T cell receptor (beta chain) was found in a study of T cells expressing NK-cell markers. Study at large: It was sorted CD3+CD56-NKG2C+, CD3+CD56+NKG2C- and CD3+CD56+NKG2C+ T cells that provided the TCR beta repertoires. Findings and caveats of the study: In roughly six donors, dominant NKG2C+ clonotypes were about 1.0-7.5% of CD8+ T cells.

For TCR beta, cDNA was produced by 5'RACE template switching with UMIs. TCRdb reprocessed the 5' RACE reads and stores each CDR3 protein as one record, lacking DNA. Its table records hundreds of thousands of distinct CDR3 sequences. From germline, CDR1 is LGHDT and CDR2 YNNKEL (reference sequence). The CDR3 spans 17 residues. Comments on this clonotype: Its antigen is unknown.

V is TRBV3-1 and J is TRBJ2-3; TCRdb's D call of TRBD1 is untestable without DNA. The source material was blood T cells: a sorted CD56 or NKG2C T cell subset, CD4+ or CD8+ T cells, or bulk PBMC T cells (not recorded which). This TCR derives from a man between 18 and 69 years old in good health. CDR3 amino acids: CASSPRGSGGRTDTQYF.